A single sample is the source of the 27 T cell receptor beta chains below, sequenced in a study of CD8+ T cells in alopecia areata. cDNA serving as the sequencing template came from extracted, reverse transcribed RNA. The protocol was immunoSEQ multiplex PCR, while the TCRdb copy is restricted to in-frame clones and leaves out a portion. The profile shows 95,000 to 100,000 clones, 61% of them singletons. Treatment in this sample: oral pan-JAK inhibitor, 5-10 mg twice daily. The sample consisted of CD8+ T cells sorted from blood, taken at week 4, from a patient treated with tofacitinib. These TCRs come from a human donor with alopecia areata.

A few counts support this clone. J is TRBJ1-1 and V is TRBV23-1, with D maybe TRBD1 (5 bases). TRBV23-1 is reported as an ORF; its role is uncertain. Trimming removed 2 bases from V and 11 bases from J, with 27 bases in between. The CDR3 is made up of 17 amino acids. The CDR3 DNA reads TGCGCCAGCAGTCAAGCCCCGTTCGGGCGGGGGGTCGGTAATGCTTTCTTT. The encoded protein is CASSQAPFGRGVGNAFF.

This clone was seen a handful of times. The V gene is TRBV7-3, the J gene TRBJ2-3; 7 nucleotides match TRBD2. J gave up 1 base and V 2 bases, and 0 bases lay outside the gene matches. CDR1 is SGHTA, CDR2 FQGTGA, per germline. The CDR3 runs to 14 residues. The CDR3 sequence: CASSLAGGTDTQYF. The DNA for the CDR3 is TGTGCCAGCAGCTTAGCGGGGGGCACAGATACGCAGTATTTT.

This clone was counted a few times. The rearrangement uses TRBV29-1 and TRBJ2-1, with TRBD2 as a possible D gene (5 bases). Trimming cost V 3 bases and J 6 bases, with 12 bases left between them. Germline-derived CDR1 and CDR2 are SQVTM and ANQGSEA. CDR3 length equals 13 residues. CDR3 residues: CSVEEQAGNEQFF. CDR3 bases: TGCAGCGTTGAGGAGCAGGCGGGCAATGAGCAGTTCTTC.

This sequence joins TRBV7-2 and TRBJ2-5; TRBD2 matches 8 bases. The CDR3 contains 17 residues. With V trimmed by 2 bases and J by 8 bases, 16 bases remained unmatched. Germline V lookup: CDR1 SGHTA, CDR2 FQGNSA. The CDR3 DNA follows: TGTGCCAGCAGCTTAATAAGCGGCGGGGGGCCCCTGGGAACCCAGTACTTC. It is translated as CASSLISGGGPLGTQYF.

This chain links TRBV7-9 with TRBJ1-2; D is unclear. The ends were cut back, 0 bases at V and 4 bases at J, with 6 bases in the middle. The CDR3 is 13 amino acids. Germline-derived CDR1 and CDR2 are SEHNR and FQNEAQ (reference sequence). The CDR3 bases are TGTGCCAGCAGCTTAGCCGGGGTCTATGGCTACACCTTC. This codes for CASSLAGVYGYTF. Full variable domain (missing parts from reference TRBV7-9 and TRBJ1-2): DTGVSQNPRHKITKRGQNVTFRCDPISEHNRLYWYRQTLGQGPEFLTYFQNEAQLEKSRLLSDRFSAERPKGSFSTLEIQRTEQGDSAMYLCASSLAGVYGYTFGSGTRLTVV.

The V call is TRBV7-8, the J call TRBJ1-2; no clear D gene. This CDR3 comprises 15 residues. Trimming left V 2 bases short and J 4 bases short, with 14 bases between. Germline-derived CDR1 and CDR2 are SGHVS and FQNEAQ. The CDR3 DNA reads TGTGCCAGCAGCTTATCAGTCAGCACCTCCTATGGCTACACCTTC. This codes for CASSLSVSTSYGYTF.

The chain uses TRBV30 and TRBJ2-3; 7 positions match TRBD1. V lost 2 bases and J lost 0; bases outside the gene matches: 8. The germline CDR1 and CDR2 sequences are GTSNPN and SVGIG (reference sequence). This CDR3 has 16 amino acids. Written as DNA, the CDR3 is TGTGCCTGGAGTACCCGGGACAGTACTAGCACAGATACGCAGTATTTT. Protein product: CAWSTRDSTSTDTQYF.

The V and J genes are TRBV28 and TRBJ2-3; either TRBD1 or TRBD2 may fit D (5 bases each). The CDR3 loop spans 14 amino acids. The germline gives CDR1 MDHEN, CDR2 SYDVKM. V was trimmed by 6 bases and J by 6 bases, leaving 16 bases between them. The CDR3 DNA follows: TGTGCCAGCAGGCCGCCCGGGGCCCGGGATACGCAGTATTTT. This encodes CASRPPGARDTQYF.

CDR3 loop: CASGLISTGTVSNQPQHF. In DNA form, the CDR3 reads TGTGCCAGCGGATTAATATCGACAGGGACAGTTAGCAATCAGCCCCAGCATTTT. The chain couples TRBV27 to TRBJ1-5; 7 bases line up with TRBD1. Trimming cost V 8 bases and J 0 bases; bases outside gene matches: 16. Germline V lookup: CDR1 MNHEY, CDR2 SMNVEV (reference sequence). This CDR3 has 18 residues.

This clone has just one count. The rearrangement joins TRBV4-1 to TRBJ2-5, with D possibly being TRBD1 (5 bases). The V end lost 1 base, the J end lost 5 bases, and 14 bases lay between the germline ends. Germline lookup yields CDR1 MGHRA and CDR2 YSYEKL. CDR3 size: 15 residues. In DNA, the CDR3 is TGCGCCAGCAGCCAAGGGACACAAAGGGTCGAGACCCAGTACTTC. It translates to CASSQGTQRVETQYF.

The chain links TRBV4-1 to TRBJ1-2, with D unclear. The V gene's germline CDR1 is MGHRA and CDR2 YSYEKL. V lost 1 base and J 4 bases, leaving 16 bases between the germline ends. This CDR3 region has 16 residues. CDR3 residues: CASSQALTLTGYGYTF. CDR3 sequence (DNA): TGCGCCAGCAGCCAAGCCTTGACACTAACCGGCTATGGCTACACCTTC.

The chain combines TRBV7-9 with TRBJ2-3; no clear D gene. Germline assignment: CDR1 SEHNR and CDR2 FQNEAQ (reference sequence). Trimming removed 5 bases at V and 4 bases at J, with 13 bases between. This CDR3 is built from 14 residues. Written as DNA, the CDR3 is TGTGCCAGCAGCCCCGGTGACACTCCAGATACGCAGTATTTT. It translates to CASSPGDTPDTQYF.

The chain employs TRBV5-6 and TRBJ1-2, with no clear D. Trimming took 1 base from V and 4 from J, leaving 8 bases between them. The CDR3 is 13 residues long. The germline V gene encodes CDR1 SGHDT and CDR2 YYEEEE. DNA for the CDR3: TGTGCCAGCAGCTTGTCGGTTCTCTATGGCTACACCTTC. Protein product: CASSLSVLYGYTF.

The table lists this clone with a few counts. This chain links TRBV28 with TRBJ2-5; no clear D gene. V dropped 5 bases and J dropped 5 bases, with 6 bases sitting between them. This CDR3 contains 11 residues. Germline CDR1 MDHEN, CDR2 SYDVKM. The CDR3 region has the DNA TGTGCCAGCAGTAACCCCGAGACCCAGTACTTC. It specifies CASSNPETQYF.

V usage is TRBV2 and J usage is TRBJ1-4; D is possibly TRBD1 (6 bases). This CDR3 region has 15 residues. The V end lost 6 bases, the J end lost 7 bases, and 18 bases lay between the germline ends. Germline CDR1 and CDR2: SNHLY and FYNNEI. CDR3 region: CASSQVSGEGEKLFF. Here the CDR3 DNA reads TGTGCCAGCAGCCAAGTATCAGGGGAGGGTGAAAAACTGTTTTTT. Together with reference TRBV2 and TRBJ1-4, the CDR3 gives the full variable domain: EPEVTQTPSHQVTQMGQEVILRCVPISNHLYFYWYRQILGQKVEFLVSFYNNEISEKSEIFDDQFSVERPDGSNFTLKIRSTKLEDSAMYFCASSQVSGEGEKLFFGSGTQLSVL.

V and J are TRBV4-1 and TRBJ2-5, with 10 bases matching TRBD2. The CDR3 extends over 17 amino acids. The V and J ends lost 3 bases and 2 bases, in that order; junction bases with no gene match: 9. Germline CDR1 MGHRA, CDR2 YSYEKL. DNA of the CDR3: TGCGCCAGCAGCCAGCGTCTAGCGGGAGCCCGACAAGAGACCCAGTACTTC. This sequence encodes CASSQRLAGARQETQYF.

The chain couples TRBV27 to TRBJ2-1; 14 bases align to TRBD2. V shed 3 bases, J shed 8 bases, and the junction held 3 bases outside the gene matches. This CDR3 has 15 residues. CDR1 and CDR2 from the germline V gene are MNHEY and SMNVEV (reference sequence). The CDR3 sequence: CASSFGTSGSYEQFF. The CDR3 region has the DNA TGTGCCAGCAGTTTCGGGACTAGCGGGAGCTATGAGCAGTTCTTC.

This clone was observed a few times. This rearrangement joins TRBV7-9 to TRBJ2-5; 10 bases align to TRBD2. The CDR3 is made up of 16 amino acids. J was trimmed by 7 bases and V by 4 bases; bases with no gene match: 12. Germline-derived CDR1 and CDR2 are SEHNR and FQNEAQ (reference sequence). Here the CDR3 DNA reads TGTGCCAGCAGCTCCGGACTAGCGGTATCGGTAGGGACCCAGTACTTC. Translated: CASSSGLAVSVGTQYF.

The gene calls are TRBV29-1 and TRBJ2-5; 9 positions agree with TRBD2. V lost 4 bases, J lost 0 bases, and 6 bases stayed unmatched. This CDR3 is built from 15 residues. Germline loops: CDR1 SQVTM, CDR2 ANQGSEA. The CDR3 loop reads CSVVFLAGYQETQYF. The CDR3 nucleotides are TGCAGCGTTGTATTTCTAGCGGGGTACCAAGAGACCCAGTACTTC.

This clone was found once. The chain has TRBV6-6 and TRBJ1-2; D may be TRBD1 (6 bases). This CDR3 comprises 14 residues. Germline V lookup: CDR1 MNHNY, CDR2 SVGAGI (reference sequence). V shed 6 bases and J shed 0 bases, with 11 bases lying between them. CDR3: CASSHRVANYGYTF. DNA for the CDR3: TGTGCCAGCAGCCACAGGGTAGCTAACTATGGCTACACCTTC.

The CDR3 nucleotides read TGTGCCAGCAGTTTATCGGGTGGGGAGACCCAGTACTTC. This gives the protein CASSLSGGETQYF. V is TRBV28 and J is TRBJ2-5, with D hard to call. The V gene lost 1 base and the J gene lost 5 bases, with 8 bases spanning the gap. CDR1 MDHEN and CDR2 SYDVKM come from the germline V gene. The CDR3 runs to 13 residues.

J is TRBJ2-1 and V is TRBV5-6; no definite D call. The CDR3 covers 13 residues. The V and J ends lost 3 bases and 8 bases respectively, with 12 bases between them. Germline loops: CDR1 SGHDT, CDR2 YYEEEE. This CDR3 reads CASSSPGDDEQFF. CDR3 sequence (DNA): TGTGCCAGCAGCTCCCCGGGCGACGATGAGCAGTTCTTC.

This clone was found a few times. J is TRBJ1-5 and V is TRBV4-1; 9 bases are shared with TRBD1. Germline CDR1 is MGHRA and CDR2 is YSYEKL. CDR3 length: 15 amino acids. J was trimmed by 4 bases and V by 4 bases; bases with no gene match: 5. Written as DNA, the CDR3 is TGCGCCAGCAGCCTCCTCGACAGGGGGAATCAGCCCCAGCATTTT. It translates to CASSLLDRGNQPQHF.

The table lists this clone with many counts. The V gene is TRBV7-9, the J gene TRBJ2-7; 7 positions match TRBD1. The CDR3 sequence is 14 residues long. Germline values: CDR1 SEHNR, CDR2 FQNEAQ (reference sequence). The V gene end was trimmed by 6 bases and the J gene end by 0 bases; junction bases not matched to a gene: 5. The CDR3 DNA reads TGTGCCAGCAGTCCGGGACAGAGCTCCTACGAGCAGTACTTC. It encodes CASSPGQSSYEQYF.

The chain joins TRBV11-2 to TRBJ2-5; 11 nucleotides match TRBD2. The germline gives CDR1 SGHAT, CDR2 FQNNGV. Unmatched junction bases numbered 5, after V lost 1 base and J lost 1 base. The CDR3 is 17 amino acids. The CDR3 DNA reads as TGTGCCAGCAGCTTAGGCACTAGCGGGGGACTCCAAGAGACCCAGTACTTC. Translated, it gives CASSLGTSGGLQETQYF.

The chain carries TRBV5-4 and TRBJ1-2, with unresolved D. CDR3 length: 15 residues. Trimming took off 4 bases at V and 0 bases at J, with 13 bases between the two ends. The germline gives CDR1 SGHNT, CDR2 YYREEE (reference sequence). The CDR3 nucleotides read TGTGCCAGCAGCCATCCAGCTTCAGCTAACTATGGCTACACCTTC. It is translated as CASSHPASANYGYTF.

The chain couples TRBV19 to TRBJ2-3, with TRBD2 matching over 7 bases. The CDR3 is 15 residues long. Unmatched junction bases numbered 12, after V lost 7 bases and J lost 5 bases. Germline CDR1 and CDR2: LNHDA and SQIVND (reference sequence). The chain's CDR3 is CASTPDGASGDTQYF. DNA of the CDR3: TGTGCCAGTACTCCAGATGGGGCTAGCGGAGATACGCAGTATTTT.